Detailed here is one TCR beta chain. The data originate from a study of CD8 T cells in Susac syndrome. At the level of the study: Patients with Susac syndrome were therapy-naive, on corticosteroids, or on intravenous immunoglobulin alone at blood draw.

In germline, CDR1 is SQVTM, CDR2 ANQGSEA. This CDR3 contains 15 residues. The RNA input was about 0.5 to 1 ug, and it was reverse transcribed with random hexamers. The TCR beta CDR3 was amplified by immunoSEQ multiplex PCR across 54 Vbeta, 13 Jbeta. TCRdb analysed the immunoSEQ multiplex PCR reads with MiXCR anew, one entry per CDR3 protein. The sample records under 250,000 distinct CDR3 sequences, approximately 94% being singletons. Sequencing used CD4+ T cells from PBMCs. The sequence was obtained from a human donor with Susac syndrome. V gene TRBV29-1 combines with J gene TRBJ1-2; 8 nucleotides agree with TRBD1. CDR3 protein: CATDRGIEWTSGYTF. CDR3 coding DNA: TGCGCAACAGACAGGGGTATTGAGTGGACTAGCGGCTACACCTTC. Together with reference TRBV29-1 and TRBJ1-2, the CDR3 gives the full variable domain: SAVISQKPSRDICQRGTSLTIQCQVDSQVTMMFWYRQQPGQSLTLIATANQGSEATYESGFVIDKFPISRPNLTFSTLTVSNMSPEDSSIYLCATDRGIEWTSGYTFGSGTRLTVV.